This TCR beta chain originates from a study of technical replicates of blood from several donors. Germline V gene data show CDR1 as SGHKS and CDR2 as YYEKEE (reference sequence). The J segment lost 5 bases and the V segment lost 0 bases, leaving 8 bases of the junction unmatched. The CDR3 loop spans 16 amino acids. Libraries were prepared by immunoSEQ multiplex PCR; TCRdb keeps only in-frame clonotypes and omits some of them. This sample has 75,000 to 100,000 clones, with 95% found just once. Sequencing was done on a sample of T cells isolated from PBMCs. This TCR was sampled from a human donor in good health. The chain combines TRBV5-5 with TRBJ2-7; 10 bases match TRBD2. The CDR3 DNA is TGTGCCAGCAGCTTGGCCCAGAGCGGGAGGGCCCACGAGCAGTACTTC. It encodes CASSLAQSGRAHEQYF.